The TCR beta chain under discussion was sequenced for a study of TIL therapy for anti-PD-1-resistant metastatic lung cancer (dated by TCRdb to the early 2020s). The study in broad terms: Before any PD-1/PD-L1 blockade was given, tumors were harvested, nivolumab was then administered, and patients who progressed went on to receive lymphodepletion, an infusion of expanded TIL, and IL-2. A median age of approximately 50 years (range about 38-80) and a median tumor PD-L1 proportion score of approximately 6% were recorded among enrolled patients. Most of the cohort had lung adenocarcinoma, a handful of tumors were EGFR-mutant and two were ALK-rearranged, and half of the patients were current or former smokers. A median non-synonymous tumor mutation burden of about 1.5 mutations per megabase was determined across the cohort by whole-exome sequencing. Clonotypes were tracked across tumor, expanded TIL product and serial blood samples by T cell receptor beta sequencing of tumor and peripheral blood.

Regarding this clone: There is no known antigen for this receptor. The sample holds no much larger clone one base away, and base qualities are not on file.

The study at large found these results: The baseline peripheral repertoire was partially replaced by infused TIL clonotypes, which then decayed over months, and persistence showed no apparent association with response. Because the cohort was highly selected, with more treatment-naive, never-smoker and oncogene-addicted patients than is typical, generalizability is limited. The study protocol defined all tumor marker inferences as exploratory.

The CDR3 numbers 14 residues from cysteine through phenylalanine. Kept here is only the CDR3 DNA, which spans 42 bases and is read in frame from base 1. CDR1 MNHEY and CDR2 SMNVEV were looked up in the germline V gene (reference sequence). V drops 5 bases and J drops 2 bases, leaving 10 bases in between. Using bias-controlled multiplex PCR with the immunoSEQ v3 hsTCRB kit, the TCR beta CDR3 regions were amplified from genomic DNA. The TCR libraries were sequenced on an Illumina NextSeq 500 to approximately 2.1 million read pairs for survey level or about 5-6.5 million read pairs for deep level. As for how the authors treated the data: The immunoSEQ Analyzer software assigned V, D and J genes, filtered out non-productive sequences, and reported clonality. Repertoires of infused TIL and blood were compared using productive Simpson clonality and the Morisita overlap index of productive TRB rearrangements. For each clone in blood, the absolute clonotype count was estimated by multiplying the lymphocyte count by the CD3+ fraction and by the clone's productive frequency. The clones in this table, taken by TCRdb from immuneACCESS, are in-frame only. Not every clone is retained; where verified, under half of the shortfall comes from an unresolved V gene, and the cause of the rest is unknown. V and J calls and clone size follow that table, whereas D and trimming were derived from the DNA. For this sample the table gives about 59,000 clones, of which more than 60% were detected only once. Clones ranked in the top ten supply 1.8% of the sample.

According to the study, the label for this sample's time point signals: pre-treatment sample, taken before nivolumab and TIL therapy. Adults with stage 4 NSCLC were enrolled in a dual-center phase I trial from late 2017 to early 2020. The samples were drawn from an open-label, single-arm phase I trial testing tumor-infiltrating lymphocyte therapy combined with nivolumab in advanced non-small cell lung cancer. Blood mononuclear cells were isolated from EDTA tubes by Ficoll gradient and were snap-frozen as pellets, and DNA was extracted with a Qiagen mini-prep kit. This clonotype was obtained from a person between 30 and 79 years old with non-small cell lung cancer. The sequence joins TRBV27 to TRBJ2-1; the D region possibly corresponds to TRBD2 (6 bases align). This specimen consisted of blood, obtained at baseline. CDR3 sequence: CASSPEGPYNEQFF. The DNA reads TGTGCCAGCAGTCCGGAGGGCCCCTACAATGAGCAGTTCTTC.